These T cell receptor beta chains were read from a single sample in a study of early T cells in non-severe SARS-CoV-2 infection. TCRdb re-derived calls from the 5' RACE reads in MiXCR, one entry per CDR3 protein. The sample records 70,000 to 90,000 distinct CDR3 sequences, 15% being singletons. Sequences were obtained from whole blood. The receptors derive from an adult who was a healthcare worker with PCR-confirmed SARS-CoV-2 infection or an uninfected control (not recorded which). Each CDR3 is given with its conserved first and last residue. The D gene is left open where the match is weak.

J gene: TRBJ2-3; D gene: TRBD2; V gene: TRBV7-6; CDR3 protein: CASSLGPAGGGTDTQYF
J gene: TRBJ2-6; D gene: -; V gene: TRBV20-1; CDR3 protein: CSARDGGSGANVLTF
J gene: TRBJ1-3; D gene: -; V gene: TRBV7-6; CDR3 protein: CASSYRSGNTIYF
J gene: TRBJ2-5; D gene: TRBD2; V gene: TRBV12-3/TRBV12-4; CDR3 protein: CASSPGLAQETQYF
J gene: TRBJ1-5; D gene: -; V gene: TRBV6-1; CDR3 protein: CASLGVWNQPQHF
J gene: TRBJ2-3; D gene: -; V gene: TRBV5-1; CDR3 protein: CASSLTAATDTQYF
J gene: TRBJ2-7; D gene: TRBD2; V gene: TRBV7-2; CDR3 protein: CASSLGAGPYEQYF
J gene: TRBJ2-7; D gene: TRBD2; V gene: TRBV4-3; CDR3 protein: CASSQQHETSGATYEQYF
J gene: TRBJ1-1; D gene: -; V gene: TRBV20-1; CDR3 protein: CSAEGGGTEAFF
J gene: TRBJ1-4; D gene: -; V gene: TRBV28; CDR3 protein: CASVDRVTNEKLFF
J gene: TRBJ1-6; D gene: -; V gene: TRBV3-1; CDR3 protein: CASTGRPRGASSSYNSPLHF
J gene: TRBJ2-3; D gene: -; V gene: TRBV6-6; CDR3 protein: CASSPVGSNTDTQYF
J gene: TRBJ2-7; D gene: -; V gene: TRBV10-3; CDR3 protein: CAISEEPTYEQYF
J gene: TRBJ2-3; D gene: TRBD2; V gene: TRBV6-6; CDR3 protein: CASSQPAGGTDTQYF
J gene: TRBJ2-4; D gene: -; V gene: TRBV6-1; CDR3 protein: CASSAAGSGDRDF
J gene: TRBJ2-7; D gene: -; V gene: TRBV12-3/TRBV12-4; CDR3 protein: CASSRTVNYEQYF
J gene: TRBJ2-7; D gene: -; V gene: TRBV28; CDR3 protein: CASRGAGTGEQYF
J gene: TRBJ2-3; D gene: -; V gene: TRBV7-2; CDR3 protein: CASSLGGRSDTQYF
J gene: TRBJ2-1; D gene: -; V gene: TRBV12-3/TRBV12-4; CDR3 protein: CASSYRDIQFF
J gene: TRBJ2-3; D gene: TRBD2; V gene: TRBV7-8; CDR3 protein: CASAPPLGAGAEDTQYF
J gene: TRBJ2-1; D gene: -; V gene: TRBV20-1; CDR3 protein: CSAREQPDEQFF
J gene: TRBJ2-7; D gene: TRBD2; V gene: TRBV7-9; CDR3 protein: CASSLVSPFWTSGTTYEQYF
J gene: TRBJ1-1; D gene: -; V gene: TRBV5-1; CDR3 protein: CASRLDTEAFF
J gene: TRBJ2-7; D gene: TRBD2; V gene: TRBV29-1; CDR3 protein: CSVDRGAGEQYF
J gene: TRBJ2-5; D gene: -; V gene: TRBV28; CDR3 protein: CASSLSRTQTQYF
J gene: TRBJ2-7; D gene: -; V gene: TRBV7-9; CDR3 protein: CASSFQAGQYF
J gene: TRBJ2-7; D gene: TRBD1; V gene: TRBV28; CDR3 protein: CASRKQTGGAWSYEQYF
J gene: TRBJ2-7; D gene: -; V gene: TRBV6-2/TRBV6-3; CDR3 protein: CASSYPGTTSYEQYF
J gene: TRBJ2-1; D gene: -; V gene: TRBV7-2; CDR3 protein: CASSRAVVGEQFF
J gene: TRBJ2-7; D gene: TRBD1; V gene: TRBV28; CDR3 protein: CASSLDRVRDEQYF
J gene: TRBJ1-4; D gene: -; V gene: TRBV25-1; CDR3 protein: CASSGQSFATNEKLFF
J gene: TRBJ1-5; D gene: -; V gene: TRBV20-1; CDR3 protein: CSASEGEPANQPQHF
J gene: TRBJ2-1; D gene: -; V gene: TRBV7-6; CDR3 protein: CASSLGPLREQFF
J gene: TRBJ2-1; D gene: TRBD1; V gene: TRBV11-2; CDR3 protein: CASGGQGTLEQFF
J gene: TRBJ2-2; D gene: TRBD2; V gene: TRBV7-2; CDR3 protein: CASSQSGGNGELFF
J gene: TRBJ1-5; D gene: -; V gene: TRBV12-3/TRBV12-4; CDR3 protein: CASSFGSNQPQHF
J gene: TRBJ2-7; D gene: TRBD1; V gene: TRBV20-1; CDR3 protein: CSAWRTGKGEQYF
J gene: TRBJ1-5; D gene: -; V gene: TRBV28; CDR3 protein: CASSLRATGLTNQPQHF
J gene: TRBJ2-2; D gene: TRBD2; V gene: TRBV12-3/TRBV12-4; CDR3 protein: CASRPSGGFTGELFF
J gene: TRBJ2-3; D gene: -; V gene: TRBV20-1; CDR3 protein: CSARTPHHGGTDTQYF
J gene: TRBJ2-3; D gene: -; V gene: TRBV28; CDR3 protein: CASSLISDTQYF
J gene: TRBJ2-7; D gene: -; V gene: TRBV12-3/TRBV12-4; CDR3 protein: CASSLRRREQYF
J gene: TRBJ1-1; D gene: TRBD1; V gene: TRBV7-9; CDR3 protein: CASSPGTGSTYGTEAFF
J gene: TRBJ2-7; D gene: TRBD2; V gene: TRBV12-3/TRBV12-4; CDR3 protein: CASSLTSGRVLRGQYF
J gene: TRBJ2-1; D gene: -; V gene: TRBV2; CDR3 protein: CASSEDNNEQFF
J gene: TRBJ1-2; D gene: TRBD1; V gene: TRBV29-1; CDR3 protein: CSGVLGQGNGYTF
J gene: TRBJ2-7; D gene: TRBD1; V gene: TRBV29-1; CDR3 protein: CSVSGGSSYEQYF
J gene: TRBJ2-3; D gene: TRBD1; V gene: TRBV20-1; CDR3 protein: CSGRVPGQSTDTQYF
J gene: TRBJ1-6; D gene: TRBD1; V gene: TRBV4-1; CDR3 protein: CASSQGQGDNSPLHF
J gene: TRBJ2-7; D gene: -; V gene: TRBV7-2; CDR3 protein: CASTPGRSSYEQYF
J gene: TRBJ2-7; D gene: -; V gene: TRBV18; CDR3 protein: CASSLSGNEQYF
J gene: TRBJ2-2; D gene: -; V gene: TRBV5-1; CDR3 protein: CASSLMDGQMELFF
J gene: TRBJ2-5; D gene: -; V gene: TRBV11-3; CDR3 protein: CASSLQGGVETQYF
J gene: TRBJ2-7; D gene: -; V gene: TRBV6-6; CDR3 protein: CASIKGDYYEQYF